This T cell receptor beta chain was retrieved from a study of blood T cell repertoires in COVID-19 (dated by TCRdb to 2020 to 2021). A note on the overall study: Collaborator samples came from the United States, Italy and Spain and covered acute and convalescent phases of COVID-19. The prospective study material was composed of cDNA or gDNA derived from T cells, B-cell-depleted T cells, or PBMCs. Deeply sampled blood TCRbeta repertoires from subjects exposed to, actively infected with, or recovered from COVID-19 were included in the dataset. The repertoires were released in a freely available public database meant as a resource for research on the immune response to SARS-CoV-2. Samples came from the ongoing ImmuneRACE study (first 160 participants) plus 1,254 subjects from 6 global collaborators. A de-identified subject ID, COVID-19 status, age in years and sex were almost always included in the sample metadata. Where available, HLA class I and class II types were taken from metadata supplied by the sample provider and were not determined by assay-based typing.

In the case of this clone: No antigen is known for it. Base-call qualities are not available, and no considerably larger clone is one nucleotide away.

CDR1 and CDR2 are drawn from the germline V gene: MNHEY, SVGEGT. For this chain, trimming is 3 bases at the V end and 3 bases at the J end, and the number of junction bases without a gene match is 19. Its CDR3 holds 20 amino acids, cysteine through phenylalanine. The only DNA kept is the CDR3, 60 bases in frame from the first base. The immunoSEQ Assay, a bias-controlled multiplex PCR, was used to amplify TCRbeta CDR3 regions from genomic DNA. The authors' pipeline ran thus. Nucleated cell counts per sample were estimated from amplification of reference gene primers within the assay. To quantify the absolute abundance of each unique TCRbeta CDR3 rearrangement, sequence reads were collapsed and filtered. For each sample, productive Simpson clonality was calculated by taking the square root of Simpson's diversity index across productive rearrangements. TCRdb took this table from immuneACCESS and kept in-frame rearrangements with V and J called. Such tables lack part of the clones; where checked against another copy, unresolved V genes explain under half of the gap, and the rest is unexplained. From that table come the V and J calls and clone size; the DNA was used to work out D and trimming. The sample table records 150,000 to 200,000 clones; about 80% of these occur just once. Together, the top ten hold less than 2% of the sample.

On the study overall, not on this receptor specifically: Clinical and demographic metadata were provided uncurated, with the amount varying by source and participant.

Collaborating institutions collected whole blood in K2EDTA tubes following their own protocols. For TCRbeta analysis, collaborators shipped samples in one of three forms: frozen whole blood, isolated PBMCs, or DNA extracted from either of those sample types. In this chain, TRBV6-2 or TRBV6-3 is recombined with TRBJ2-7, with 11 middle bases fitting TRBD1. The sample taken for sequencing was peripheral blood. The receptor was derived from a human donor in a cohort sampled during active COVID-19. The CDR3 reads CASSYSPRTGGDSWHYEQYF. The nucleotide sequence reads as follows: TGTGCCAGCAGTTATTCTCCCCGGACAGGGGGCGATAGTTGGCACTACGAGCAGTACTTC.